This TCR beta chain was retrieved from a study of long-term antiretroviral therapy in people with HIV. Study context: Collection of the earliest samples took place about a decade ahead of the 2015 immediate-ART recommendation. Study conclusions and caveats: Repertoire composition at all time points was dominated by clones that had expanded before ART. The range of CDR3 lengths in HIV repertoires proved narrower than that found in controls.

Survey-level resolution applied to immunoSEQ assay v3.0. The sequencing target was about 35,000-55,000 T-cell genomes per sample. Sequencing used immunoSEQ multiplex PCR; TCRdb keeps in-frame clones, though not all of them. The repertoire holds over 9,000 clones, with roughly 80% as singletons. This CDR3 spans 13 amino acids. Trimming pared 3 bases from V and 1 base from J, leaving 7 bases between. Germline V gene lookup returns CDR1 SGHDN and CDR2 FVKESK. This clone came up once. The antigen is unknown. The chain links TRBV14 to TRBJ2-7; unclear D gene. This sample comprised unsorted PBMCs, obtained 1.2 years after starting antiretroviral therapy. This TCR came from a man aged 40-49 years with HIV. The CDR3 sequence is CASSHGNSYEQYF. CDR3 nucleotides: TGTGCCAGCAGCCATGGCAATTCCTACGAGCAGTACTTC.